One sample yielded the 20 T cell receptor beta chains listed below, sequenced in a study of blood T cell repertoires in COVID-19. This table comes from immunoSEQ multiplex PCR, and its TCRdb copy is limited to in-frame clones, with some not included. Among 250,000 or so clones listed, nearly 90% were seen once. The sequenced sample consisted of peripheral blood. Receptors originate from a woman aged 30 to 39 with acute or convalescent COVID-19.

This clone was seen just once. Germline is not matched at one junction end, which may reflect a read error. The rearrangement links TRBV9 to TRBJ2-5; TRBD2 aligns across 9 bases. Germline V CDR1 and CDR2: SGDLS, YYNGEE. The CDR3 runs 13 residues. The CDR3 coding sequence is TGCGCCCGCGGGGGGGGATTGGAAGAGACCCAGTACTTC. Protein sequence: CARGGGLEETQYF.

The V and J genes are TRBV5-1 and TRBJ2-6; TRBD1 might be the D (6 bases). Per germline, CDR1 SGHRS and CDR2 YFSETQ. The CDR3 is 18 amino acids. With 0 bases removed from V and 4 bases from J, the gap between germline ends came to 17 bases. Written as DNA, the CDR3 is TGCGCCAGCAGCTTGGAGGGGACAAACGTCTACGGGGCCAACGTCCTGACTTTC. Translated, it gives CASSLEGTNVYGANVLTF.

The chain links TRBV3-1 (or the pseudogene TRBV3-2) to TRBJ1-3; 8 nucleotides line up with TRBD1. From germline, CDR1 is LGHDT and CDR2 YNNKEL (reference sequence). V trimming: 0 bases; J trimming: 4 bases; junction bases outside the gene matches: 2. The CDR3 has 15 residues. In DNA form, the CDR3 reads TGTGCCAGCAGCCAAGACAGGGGGCTGGGAAACACCATATATTTT. Encoded protein: CASSQDRGLGNTIYF.

The chain combines TRBV15 with TRBJ2-5; 9 nucleotides match TRBD2. Trimming removed 0 bases from V and 4 bases from J; junction bases left unmatched: 12. The germline V gene has CDR1 LNHNV and CDR2 YYDKDF (reference sequence). The CDR3 runs to 18 residues. CDR3 nucleotide sequence: TGTGCCACCAGCAGAGATCGGCGGAATAGCGGGAGCCTAGAGACCCAGTACTTC. Its translation: CATSRDRRNSGSLETQYF.

The chain carries TRBV5-8 and TRBJ2-1, with 10 positions matching TRBD2. Per the germline V gene, CDR1 is SGHTS and CDR2 is YDEGEE. This CDR3 comprises 16 residues. Trimming at V came to 4 bases and at J to 8 bases, leaving 12 bases not matched to a gene. The CDR3 DNA follows: TGTGCCAGCAGCACCCCACTAGCGGGGTTTGTTGATGAGCAGTTCTTC. It specifies CASSTPLAGFVDEQFF.

The CDR3 loop reads CASSPQTGNTEAFF. CDR3 sequence (DNA): TGTGCCAGCAGCCCCCAGACAGGGAACACTGAAGCTTTCTTT. V usage is TRBV7-9 and J usage is TRBJ1-1; TRBD1 is a possible D gene (6 bases). Looked up from germline, CDR1 is SEHNR and CDR2 is FQNEAQ (reference sequence). V dropped 5 bases and J dropped 1 base, with 11 bases sitting between them. This CDR3 has 14 amino acids.

The chain links TRBV5-1 to TRBJ1-3, with a weak D call TRBD1 (5 bases). CDR3 length equals 17 residues. CDR1 is SGHRS, CDR2 YFSETQ, per germline. Trimming took 0 bases from V and 0 from J, leaving 13 bases between them. CDR3 coding DNA: TGCGCCAGCAGCTTGGACGGGGCGGGGGGCTCTGGAAACACCATATATTTT. Protein: CASSLDGAGGSGNTIYF.

The CDR3 region is CASSFQVTDTQYF. The CDR3 region has the DNA TGTGCCAGCAGTTTTCAGGTGACAGATACGCAGTATTTT. This chain connects TRBV27 to TRBJ2-3; D remains unclear. The V gene's germline CDR1 is MNHEY and CDR2 SMNVEV (reference sequence). V was shortened by 3 bases and J by 3 bases, with 7 bases between the two germline ends. CDR3 length: 13 amino acids.

The rearrangement uses TRBV11-2 and TRBJ2-3; TRBD2 matches 11 bases. CDR3 length: 15 amino acids. V dropped 5 bases and J dropped 7; count of bases not matched to a gene: 8. CDR1 is SGHAT and CDR2 is FQNNGV in the germline V gene. Here the CDR3 DNA reads TGTGCCAGCAGCCAAGGGACTAGCGGCACGCATACGCAGTATTTT. It specifies CASSQGTSGTHTQYF.

For the CDR3, the DNA is TGTGCCAGCAGTCCGTCTAGCGGGAGGGCCTTCTCCTACAATGAGCAGTTCTTC. It translates to CASSPSSGRAFSYNEQFF. This chain links TRBV2 with TRBJ2-1; 12 positions agree with TRBD2. The CDR3 runs to 18 residues. Germline V gene sequence: CDR1 SNHLY, CDR2 FYNNEI. Trimming cost V 5 bases and J 0 bases; bases outside gene matches: 8.

The V gene is TRBV14, the J gene TRBJ1-3; TRBD1 aligns across 9 bases. The V and J ends lost 4 bases and 0 bases, in that order; junction bases with no gene match: 7. The CDR3 has 17 amino acids. Germline V gives CDR1 SGHDN, CDR2 FVKESK. The CDR3 DNA follows: TGTGCCAGCAGCCGTACAGGGGGCGGCTCCTCTGGAAACACCATATATTTT. Amino acids: CASSRTGGGSSGNTIYF.

The chain is built from TRBV3-1 (or the pseudogene TRBV3-2) and TRBJ2-2; D gene ambiguous. The V end lost 0 bases, the J end lost 8 bases, and 13 bases lay between the germline ends. CDR3 length equals 15 residues. The germline V gene encodes CDR1 LGHDT and CDR2 YNNKEL (reference sequence). The CDR3 DNA reads as TGTGCCAGCAGCCAAGAGATGCGGAGTGCGGGGGAGCTGTTTTTT. Encoded protein: CASSQEMRSAGELFF.

V usage is TRBV2 and J usage is TRBJ2-3, with D perhaps TRBD2 (6 bases). Looked up from germline, CDR1 is SNHLY and CDR2 is FYNNEI. Trimming cost V 7 bases and J 1 base, with 21 bases left between them. The CDR3 totals 17 residues. CDR3 in DNA: TGTGCCAGCACCCTCCGGGGGTCCCCACGAGGCACAGATACGCAGTATTTT. Encoded protein: CASTLRGSPRGTDTQYF.

V gene TRBV5-4 combines with J gene TRBJ2-5, with D unclear. Germline V gene sequence: CDR1 SGHNT, CDR2 YYREEE (reference sequence). This CDR3 comprises 12 residues. V gave up 1 base and J gave up 3 bases, with 4 bases separating them. CDR3 bases: TGTGCCAGCAGCTTGAGAGAAGAGACCCAGTACTTC. Translating it yields CASSLREETQYF.

This chain links TRBV3-1 (or the pseudogene TRBV3-2) with TRBJ2-2; TRBD2 aligns across 10 bases. V gave up 6 bases and J gave up 6 bases; unmatched junction bases: 7. CDR3 length: 15 residues. Germline CDR1 LGHDT, CDR2 YNNKEL (reference sequence). CDR3 amino acids: CASRDPGLAPGELFF. CDR3 nucleotides: TGTGCCAGCAGAGACCCGGGACTAGCGCCCGGGGAGCTGTTTTTT.

V and J are TRBV5-1 and TRBJ1-1; 7 nucleotides line up with TRBD1. CDR1 and CDR2 (germline): SGHRS, YFSETQ. The length of the CDR3 is 16 residues. Trimming cost V 4 bases and J 1 base; bases outside gene matches: 10. The CDR3 DNA is TGCGCCAGCAGCCCCCTCCGGGACAGCTCGAACACTGAAGCTTTCTTT. It yields the protein CASSPLRDSSNTEAFF.

The chain has TRBV2 and TRBJ1-6; 8 bases are shared with TRBD1. In germline, CDR1 is SNHLY, CDR2 FYNNEI. With 3 bases clipped from V and 7 bases from J, the junction kept 2 bases outside the gene matches. CDR3 length: 14 amino acids. DNA for the CDR3: TGTGCCAGCAGTGAGACAGGGGAAAATTCACCCCTCCACTTT. Amino acids: CASSETGENSPLHF.

The rearrangement joins TRBV6-5 to TRBJ1-2; D is unclear. V was trimmed by 2 bases and J by 2 bases, leaving 15 bases between them. The CDR3 contains 16 residues. Germline-derived CDR1 and CDR2 are MNHEY and SVGAGI. The CDR3 protein is CASSYPLDGNNYGYTF. CDR3 DNA sequence: TGTGCCAGCAGTTACCCACTGGACGGGAACAACTATGGCTACACCTTC.

The V gene is TRBV11-3, the J gene TRBJ2-7, with 10 bases matching TRBD2. V gave up 5 bases and J gave up 1 base; unmatched junction bases: 17. The CDR3 totals 19 residues. Germline V gives CDR1 SGHNT, CDR2 YENEEA. CDR3 coding DNA: TGTGCCAGCAGCCCTAGGGCGAGACTAGCGGGTATCCAATCCTACGAGCAGTACTTC. Its translation is CASSPRARLAGIQSYEQYF.

The gene calls are TRBV7-6 and TRBJ2-3, with 9 bases fitting TRBD1. Per the germline V gene, CDR1 is SGHVS and CDR2 is FNYEAQ. The CDR3 consists of 17 residues. The V and J ends lost 1 base and 3 bases, in that order; junction bases with no gene match: 8. The CDR3 DNA is TGTGCCAGCAGCTTAGATTTACGGGACAGGGCGACAGATACGCAGTATTTT. Translating it yields CASSLDLRDRATDTQYF.